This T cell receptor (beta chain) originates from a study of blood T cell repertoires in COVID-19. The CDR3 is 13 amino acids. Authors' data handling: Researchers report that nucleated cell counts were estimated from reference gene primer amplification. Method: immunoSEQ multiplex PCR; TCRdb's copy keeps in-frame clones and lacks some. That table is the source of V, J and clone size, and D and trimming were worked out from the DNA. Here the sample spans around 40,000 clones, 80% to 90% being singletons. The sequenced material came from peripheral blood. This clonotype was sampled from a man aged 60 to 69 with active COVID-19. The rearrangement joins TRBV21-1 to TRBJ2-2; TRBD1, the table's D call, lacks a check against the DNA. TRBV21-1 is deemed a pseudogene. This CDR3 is CASSPQGFGELFF. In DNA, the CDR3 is TGTGCCAGCAGCCCTCAGGGGTTCGGGGAGCTGTTTTTT.